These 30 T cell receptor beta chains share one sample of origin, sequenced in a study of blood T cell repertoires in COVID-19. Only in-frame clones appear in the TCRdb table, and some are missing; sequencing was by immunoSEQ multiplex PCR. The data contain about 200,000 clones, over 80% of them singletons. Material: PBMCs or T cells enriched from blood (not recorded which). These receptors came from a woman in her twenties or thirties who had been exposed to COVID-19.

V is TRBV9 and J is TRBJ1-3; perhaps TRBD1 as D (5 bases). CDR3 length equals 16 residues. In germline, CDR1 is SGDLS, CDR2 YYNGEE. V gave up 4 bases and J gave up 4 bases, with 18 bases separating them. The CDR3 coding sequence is TGTGCCAGCAGCCCACGGCGGGGGGACTCCGGAAACACCATATATTTT. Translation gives CASSPRRGDSGNTIYF. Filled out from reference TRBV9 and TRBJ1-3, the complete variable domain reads DSGVTQTPKHLITATGQRVTLRCSPRSGDLSVYWYQQSLDQGLQFLIQYYNGEERAKGNILERFSAQQFPDLHSELNLSSLELGDSALYFCASSPRRGDSGNTIYFGEGSWLTVV.

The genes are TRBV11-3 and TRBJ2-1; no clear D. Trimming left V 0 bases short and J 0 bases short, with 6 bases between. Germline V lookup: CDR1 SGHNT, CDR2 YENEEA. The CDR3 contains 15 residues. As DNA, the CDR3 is TGTGCCAGCAGCTTAGACGGCGGCTCCTACAATGAGCAGTTCTTC. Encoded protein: CASSLDGGSYNEQFF. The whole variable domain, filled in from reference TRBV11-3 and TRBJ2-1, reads EAGVVQSPRYKIIEKKQPVAFWCNPISGHNTLYWYLQNLGQGPELLIRYENEEAVDDSQLPKDRFSAERLKGVDSTLKIQPAELGDSAVYLCASSLDGGSYNEQFFGPGTRLTVL.

The chain's CDR3 is CASSLSTVGGEQYF. The CDR3 DNA follows: TGTGCCAGCAGTTTATCCACAGTGGGGGGCGAGCAGTACTTC. The J gene is TRBJ2-7, the V gene TRBV27; D is possibly TRBD2 (6 bases). Per the germline V gene, CDR1 is MNHEY and CDR2 is SMNVEV (reference sequence). V dropped 0 bases and J dropped 6 bases, with 12 bases sitting between them. There are 14 residues in the CDR3.

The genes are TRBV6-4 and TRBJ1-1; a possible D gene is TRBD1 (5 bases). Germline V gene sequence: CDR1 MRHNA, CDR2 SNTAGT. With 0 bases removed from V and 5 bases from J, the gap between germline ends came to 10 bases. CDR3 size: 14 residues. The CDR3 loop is CASSDSLGDTEAFF. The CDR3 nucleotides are TGTGCCAGCAGTGACTCCTTAGGGGATACTGAAGCTTTCTTT.

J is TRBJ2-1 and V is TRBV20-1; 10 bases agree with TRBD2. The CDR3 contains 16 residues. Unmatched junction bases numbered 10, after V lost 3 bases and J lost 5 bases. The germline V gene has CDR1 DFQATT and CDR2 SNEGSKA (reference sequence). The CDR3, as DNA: TGCAGTGCTAGTCAAACCTGGACTAGCGGAAACAATGAGCAGTTCTTC. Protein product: CSASQTWTSGNNEQFF.

CDR3 nucleotides: TGTGCCAGCAGTTTTATTAAGACAGGGTGGAAGACCCAGTACTTC. It encodes CASSFIKTGWKTQYF. The chain joins TRBV6-5 to TRBJ2-5; 7 bases are a match to TRBD1. CDR1 MNHEY and CDR2 SVGAGI come from the germline V gene. V was clipped by 4 bases and J by 6 bases; unmatched bases: 11. The CDR3 is 15 amino acids.

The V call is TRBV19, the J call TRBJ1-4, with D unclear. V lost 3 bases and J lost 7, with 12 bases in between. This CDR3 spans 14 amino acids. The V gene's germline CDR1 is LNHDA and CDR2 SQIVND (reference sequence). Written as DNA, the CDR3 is TGTGCCAGTAGTATGGCGGCGGCGGGTGAAAAACTGTTTTTT. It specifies CASSMAAAGEKLFF.

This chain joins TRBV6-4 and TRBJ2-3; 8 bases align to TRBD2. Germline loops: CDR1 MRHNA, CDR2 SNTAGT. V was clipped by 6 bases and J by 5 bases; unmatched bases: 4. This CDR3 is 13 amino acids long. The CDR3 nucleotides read TGTGCCAGCAGCCGGGGGGGGCTAGATACGCAGTATTTT. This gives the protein CASSRGGLDTQYF.

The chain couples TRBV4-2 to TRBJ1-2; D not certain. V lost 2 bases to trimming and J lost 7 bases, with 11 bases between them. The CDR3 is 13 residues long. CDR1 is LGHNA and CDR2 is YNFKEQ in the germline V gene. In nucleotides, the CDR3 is TGTGCCAGCAGCCAATATAAAAATCTTGGCTACACCTTC. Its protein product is CASSQYKNLGYTF.

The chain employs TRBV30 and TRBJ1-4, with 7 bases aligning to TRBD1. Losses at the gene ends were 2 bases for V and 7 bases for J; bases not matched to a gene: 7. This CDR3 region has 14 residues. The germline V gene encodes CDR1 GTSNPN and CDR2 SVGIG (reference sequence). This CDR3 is CAWSRGGGGEKLFF. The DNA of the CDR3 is TGTGCCTGGAGTCGCGGAGGGGGCGGTGAAAAACTGTTTTTT.

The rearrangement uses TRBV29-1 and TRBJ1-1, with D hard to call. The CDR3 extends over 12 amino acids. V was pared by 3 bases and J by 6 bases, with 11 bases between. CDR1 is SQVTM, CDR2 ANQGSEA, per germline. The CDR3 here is CSVDLGQAEAFF. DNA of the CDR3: TGCAGCGTTGATTTGGGTCAGGCTGAAGCTTTCTTT.

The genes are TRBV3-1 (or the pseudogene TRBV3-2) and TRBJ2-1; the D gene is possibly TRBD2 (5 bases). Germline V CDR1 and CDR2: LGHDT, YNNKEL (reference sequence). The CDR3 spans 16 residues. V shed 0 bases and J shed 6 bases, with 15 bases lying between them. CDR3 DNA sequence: TGTGCCAGCAGCCAAGAACGTGGACTTCGCCTCAATGAGCAGTTCTTC. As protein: CASSQERGLRLNEQFF.

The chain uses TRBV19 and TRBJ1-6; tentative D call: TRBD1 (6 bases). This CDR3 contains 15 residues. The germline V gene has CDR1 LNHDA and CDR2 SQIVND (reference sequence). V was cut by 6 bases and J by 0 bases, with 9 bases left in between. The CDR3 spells CASSAGDSYNSPLHF. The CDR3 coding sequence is TGTGCCAGTAGCGCAGGGGACTCCTATAATTCACCCCTCCACTTT.

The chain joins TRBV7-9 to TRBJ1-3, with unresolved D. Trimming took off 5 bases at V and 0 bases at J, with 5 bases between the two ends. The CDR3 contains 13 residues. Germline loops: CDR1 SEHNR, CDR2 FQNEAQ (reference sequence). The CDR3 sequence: CASSRDSGNTIYF. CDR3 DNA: TGTGCCAGCAGCCGGGACTCTGGAAACACCATATATTTT. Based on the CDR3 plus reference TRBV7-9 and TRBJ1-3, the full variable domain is DTGVSQNPRHKITKRGQNVTFRCDPISEHNRLYWYRQTLGQGPEFLTYFQNEAQLEKSRLLSDRFSAERPKGSFSTLEIQRTEQGDSAMYLCASSRDSGNTIYFGEGSWLTVV.

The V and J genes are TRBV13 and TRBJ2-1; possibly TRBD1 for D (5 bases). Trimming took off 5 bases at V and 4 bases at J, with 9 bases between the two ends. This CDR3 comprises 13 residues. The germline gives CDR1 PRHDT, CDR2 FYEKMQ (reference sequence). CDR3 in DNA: TGTGCCAGCAGCCCAGACAGTTACAATGAGCAGTTCTTC. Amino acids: CASSPDSYNEQFF.

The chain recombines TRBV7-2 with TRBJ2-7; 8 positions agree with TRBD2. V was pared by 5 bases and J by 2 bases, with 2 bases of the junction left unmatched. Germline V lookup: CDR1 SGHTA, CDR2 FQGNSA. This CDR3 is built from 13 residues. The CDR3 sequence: CASSPGGAYEQYF. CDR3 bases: TGTGCCAGCAGCCCCGGGGGGGCCTACGAGCAGTACTTC.

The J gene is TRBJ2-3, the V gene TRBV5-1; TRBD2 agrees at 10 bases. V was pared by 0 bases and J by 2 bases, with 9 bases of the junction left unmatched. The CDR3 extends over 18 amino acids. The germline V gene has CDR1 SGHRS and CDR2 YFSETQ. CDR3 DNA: TGCGCCAGCAGCTTGGATGTTGGCCTAGCGGGGGCCACAGATACGCAGTATTTT. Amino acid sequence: CASSLDVGLAGATDTQYF.

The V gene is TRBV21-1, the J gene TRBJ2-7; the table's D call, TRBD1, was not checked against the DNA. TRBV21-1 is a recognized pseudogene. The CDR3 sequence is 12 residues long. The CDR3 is CASSTGGDEQYF. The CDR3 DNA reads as TGTGCCAGCAGCACAGGGGGCGACGAGCAGTACTTC.

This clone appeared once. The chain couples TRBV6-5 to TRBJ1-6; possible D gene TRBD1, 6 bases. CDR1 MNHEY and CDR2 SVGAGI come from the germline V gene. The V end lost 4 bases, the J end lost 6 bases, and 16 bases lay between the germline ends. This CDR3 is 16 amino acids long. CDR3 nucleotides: TGTGCCAGCAGTTCTCCCCACCGGGACATTAATTCACCCCTCCACTTT. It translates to CASSSPHRDINSPLHF.

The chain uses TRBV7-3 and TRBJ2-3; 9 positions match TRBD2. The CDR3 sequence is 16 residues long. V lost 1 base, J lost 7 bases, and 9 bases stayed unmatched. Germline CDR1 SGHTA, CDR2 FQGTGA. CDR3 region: CASSLMGGGAENTQYF. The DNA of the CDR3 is TGTGCCAGCAGCTTAATGGGCGGGGGGGCCGAAAATACGCAGTATTTT.

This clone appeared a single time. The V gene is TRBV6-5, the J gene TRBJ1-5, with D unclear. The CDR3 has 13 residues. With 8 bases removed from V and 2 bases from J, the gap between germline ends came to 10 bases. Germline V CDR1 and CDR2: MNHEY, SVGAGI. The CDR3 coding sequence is TGTGCCAGCCGGCGAGGTGGCAATCAGCCCCAGCATTTT. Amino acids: CASRRGGNQPQHF.

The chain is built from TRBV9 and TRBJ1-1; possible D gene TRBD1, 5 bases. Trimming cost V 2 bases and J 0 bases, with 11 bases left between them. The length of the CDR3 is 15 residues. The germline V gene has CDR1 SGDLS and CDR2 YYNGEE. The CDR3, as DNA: TGTGCCAGCAGCGTTTCAGGGAACATGAACACTGAAGCTTTCTTT. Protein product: CASSVSGNMNTEAFF.

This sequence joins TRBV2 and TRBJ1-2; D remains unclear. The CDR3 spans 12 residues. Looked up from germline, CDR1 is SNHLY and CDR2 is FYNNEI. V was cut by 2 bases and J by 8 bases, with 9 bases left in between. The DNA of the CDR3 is TGTGCCAGCAGTGAATTGGCGAGGGGCTACACCTTC. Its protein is CASSELARGYTF.

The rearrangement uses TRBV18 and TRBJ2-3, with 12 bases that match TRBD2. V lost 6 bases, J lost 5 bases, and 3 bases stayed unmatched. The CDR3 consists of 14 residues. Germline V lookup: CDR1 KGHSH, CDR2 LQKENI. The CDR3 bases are TGTGCCAGCTCTACTAGCGGGGGGCGAGATACGCAGTATTTT. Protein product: CASSTSGGRDTQYF.

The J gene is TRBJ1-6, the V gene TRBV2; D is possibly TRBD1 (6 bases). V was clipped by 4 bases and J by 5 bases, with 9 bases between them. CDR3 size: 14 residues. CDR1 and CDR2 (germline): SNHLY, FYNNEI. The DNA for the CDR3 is TGTGCCAGCAGTGCACAGGGAGATAATTCACCCCTCCACTTT. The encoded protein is CASSAQGDNSPLHF.

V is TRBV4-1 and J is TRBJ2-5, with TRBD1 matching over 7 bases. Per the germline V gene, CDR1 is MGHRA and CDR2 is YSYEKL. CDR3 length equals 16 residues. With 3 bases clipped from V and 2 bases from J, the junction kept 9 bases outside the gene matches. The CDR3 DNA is TGCGCCAGCAGCCAGACCGCCGGGACAGCACAAGAGACCCAGTACTTC. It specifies CASSQTAGTAQETQYF.

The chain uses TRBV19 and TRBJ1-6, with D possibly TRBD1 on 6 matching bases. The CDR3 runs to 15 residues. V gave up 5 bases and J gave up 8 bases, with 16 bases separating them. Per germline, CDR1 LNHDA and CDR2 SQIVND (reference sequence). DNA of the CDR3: TGTGCCAGTAGTCCCCTCGGGGGGCGGGATTCACCCCTCCACTTT. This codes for CASSPLGGRDSPLHF.

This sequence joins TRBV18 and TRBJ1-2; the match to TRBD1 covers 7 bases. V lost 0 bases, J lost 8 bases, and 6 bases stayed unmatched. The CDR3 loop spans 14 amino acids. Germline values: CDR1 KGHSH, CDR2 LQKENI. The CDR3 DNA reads TGTGCCAGCTCACCACCGTACAGGGGAGGCGGCTACACCTTC. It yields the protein CASSPPYRGGGYTF.

The CDR3 region is CASSQGRASGGEGRRKTQYF. DNA of the CDR3: TGCGCCAGCAGCCAAGGACGGGCTAGCGGGGGGGAAGGGCGCAGAAAGACCCAGTACTTC. The chain couples TRBV4-1 to TRBJ2-5, with 12 bases identical to TRBD2. Germline CDR1 MGHRA, CDR2 YSYEKL. V trimming: 1 base; J trimming: 6 bases; junction bases outside the gene matches: 18. The CDR3 is 20 amino acids.

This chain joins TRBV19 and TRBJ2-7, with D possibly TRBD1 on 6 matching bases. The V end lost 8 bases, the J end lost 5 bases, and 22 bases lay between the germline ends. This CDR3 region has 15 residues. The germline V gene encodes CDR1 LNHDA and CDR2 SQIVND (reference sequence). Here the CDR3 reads CASRPMPGDSDEQYF. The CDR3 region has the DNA TGTGCCAGTCGACCTATGCCAGGGGATTCGGACGAGCAGTACTTC. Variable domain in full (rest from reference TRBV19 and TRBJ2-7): DGGITQSPKYLFRKEGQNVTLSCEQNLNHDAMYWYRQDPGQGLRLIYYSQIVNDFQKGDIAEGYSVSREKKESFPLTVTSAQKNPTAFYLCASRPMPGDSDEQYFGPGTRLTVT.